Following are 10 T cell receptor beta chains from one sample sequenced in a study of CD8 T cells in Susac syndrome. With random hexamers, reverse transcription was performed on roughly 0.5 to 1 ug of RNA. One entry per CDR3 protein results from TCRdb running MiXCR on the immunoSEQ multiplex PCR reads. The data show about 130,000 distinct CDR3 sequences, approximately 96% seen once. The specimen was CD4+ T cells from PBMCs. The origin of the receptors is a human donor in good health.

The chain links TRBV24-1 to TRBJ2-1, with TRBD2 identical over 7 bases. The CDR3 runs 16 residues. CDR1 and CDR2 from the germline V gene are KGHDR and SFDVKD. V trimming: 2 bases; J trimming: 0 bases; junction bases outside the gene matches: 3. CDR3 DNA sequence: TGTGCCACCAGTGATTCCGGCGGGAGCTCCTACAATGAGCAGTTCTTC. It specifies CATSDSGGSSYNEQFF.

The V and J genes are TRBV9 and TRBJ2-1; D possibly corresponds to TRBD2 (6 bases). The ends were cut back, 0 bases at V and 3 bases at J, with 13 bases in the middle. Germline CDR1 reads SGDLS; CDR2 reads YYNGEE. This CDR3 is 16 amino acids long. The CDR3 here is CASSVASGVYYNEQFF. CDR3 in DNA: TGTGCCAGCAGCGTAGCATCGGGAGTGTACTACAATGAGCAGTTCTTC.

In its sample, this clonotype was seen once. The J gene is TRBJ1-1, the V gene TRBV18; tentatively, D is TRBD1 (6 bases). The CDR3 is 16 residues long. Trimming took 4 bases from V and 4 from J, leaving 19 bases between them. Germline V lookup: CDR1 KGHSH, CDR2 LQKENI. The CDR3, as DNA: TGTGCCAGCTCACGGGCCCAGACAGGCTTTGGCACTGAAGCTTTCTTT. The encoded protein is CASSRAQTGFGTEAFF.

The chain couples TRBV25-1 to TRBJ1-1, with 7 bases identical to TRBD1. After removal of 0 bases from V and 1 base from J, the junction contained 5 bases not matched to a gene. The CDR3 contains 16 residues. The germline V gene has CDR1 MGHDK and CDR2 SYGVNS. CDR3 amino acids: CASSEYKGAGNTEAFF. CDR3 in DNA: TGTGCCAGCAGTGAATATAAGGGGGCAGGGAACACTGAAGCTTTCTTT.

The chain has TRBV7-2 and TRBJ2-1; D gene unclear. Germline V gives CDR1 SGHTA, CDR2 FQGNSA. Trimming stripped 3 bases from V and 7 bases from J, with 7 bases between. The CDR3 is 12 amino acids. CDR3 amino acids: CASSFWGNEQFF. The CDR3, as DNA: TGTGCCAGCAGCTTTTGGGGAAATGAGCAGTTCTTC.

The genes are TRBV29-1 and TRBJ1-3; the match to TRBD1 covers 7 bases. There are 14 residues in the CDR3. Germline CDR1 is SQVTM and CDR2 is ANQGSEA. The V segment lost 8 bases and the J segment 2 bases; nucleotides outside the gene matches: 9. CDR3: CSTSETGPGNTIYF. The CDR3 coding sequence is TGCAGCACATCCGAGACAGGGCCTGGAAACACCATATATTTT.

This chain uses TRBV10-2 with TRBJ2-1; 12 bases are a match to TRBD2. The CDR3 contains 15 residues. The germline CDR1 and CDR2 sequences are WSHSY and SAAADI. V trimming: 8 bases; J trimming: 7 bases; junction bases outside the gene matches: 9. This CDR3 is CASRMTSGSWNEQFF. The CDR3 DNA reads TGCGCCAGCCGCATGACTAGCGGGAGCTGGAATGAGCAGTTCTTC.

This chain links TRBV7-9 with TRBJ2-7, with TRBD1 identical over 8 bases. The CDR3 loop spans 14 amino acids. CDR1 and CDR2 (germline): SEHNR, FQNEAQ (reference sequence). V lost 1 base to trimming and J lost 3 bases; unmatched junction nucleotides: 2. CDR3 sequence reads: CASSLGTGNYEQYF. In DNA form, the CDR3 reads TGTGCCAGCAGCTTAGGGACAGGGAACTACGAGCAGTACTTC.

The chain combines TRBV3-1 with TRBJ1-2, with a weak D call TRBD1 (5 bases). V lost 0 bases and J lost 2, with 16 bases in between. The CDR3 is 17 residues long. CDR1 is LGHDT and CDR2 is YNNKEL in the germline V gene (reference sequence). The CDR3 loop reads CASSQEALQGANYGYTF. CDR3 DNA sequence: TGTGCCAGCAGCCAAGAAGCCCTGCAGGGAGCAAACTATGGCTACACCTTC.

V and J are TRBV5-1 and TRBJ2-2; 7 bases align to TRBD2. Germline CDR1 reads SGHRS; CDR2 reads YFSETQ. J lost 9 bases, V lost 4 bases, and 18 bases had no gene match. The CDR3 is made up of 17 amino acids. CDR3 sequence (DNA): TGCGCCAGCAGCCCGACCCGGGCGGGAGTGGGAACCAGGGAGCTGTTTTTT. Translated, it gives CASSPTRAGVGTRELFF.